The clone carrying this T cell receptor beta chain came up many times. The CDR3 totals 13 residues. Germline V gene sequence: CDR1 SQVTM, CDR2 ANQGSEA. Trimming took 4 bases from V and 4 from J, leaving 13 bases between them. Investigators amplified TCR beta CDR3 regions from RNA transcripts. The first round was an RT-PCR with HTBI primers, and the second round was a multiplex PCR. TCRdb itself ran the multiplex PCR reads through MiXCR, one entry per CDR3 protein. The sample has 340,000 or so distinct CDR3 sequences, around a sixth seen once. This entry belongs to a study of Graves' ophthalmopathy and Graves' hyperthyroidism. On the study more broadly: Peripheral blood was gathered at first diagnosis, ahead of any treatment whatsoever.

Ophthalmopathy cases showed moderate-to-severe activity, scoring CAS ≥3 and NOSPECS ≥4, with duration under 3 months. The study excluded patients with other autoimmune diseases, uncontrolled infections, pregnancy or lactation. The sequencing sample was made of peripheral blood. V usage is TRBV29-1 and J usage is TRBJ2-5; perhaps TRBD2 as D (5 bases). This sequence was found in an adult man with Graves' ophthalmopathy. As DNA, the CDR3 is TGCAGCGTTGTGCCTAGCAGCGGAGAGACCCAGTACTTC. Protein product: CSVVPSSGETQYF.